This T cell receptor beta chain was sequenced for a study of blood T cell repertoires in COVID-19. The V segment lost 4 bases and the J segment 4 bases; nucleotides outside the gene matches: 7. Germline CDR1 is SQVTM and CDR2 is ANQGSEA. CDR3 size: 14 residues. Profiling relied on immunoSEQ multiplex PCR, and the TCRdb table lists in-frame clones only, not all of them. This sample has around 380,000 clones, with over 65% found just once. This TCR came from a human donor with acute or convalescent COVID-19. The donor label of this sample is uncertain. The chain links TRBV29-1 to TRBJ1-1; TRBD1 aligns across 9 bases. Material for sequencing was peripheral blood. The CDR3 DNA is TGCAGCGTTGGACTCACAGGGGGCAGCACTGAAGCTTTCTTT. This gives the protein CSVGLTGGSTEAFF. The full variable domain, its missing parts supplied by reference TRBV29-1 and TRBJ1-1, is SAVISQKPSRDICQRGTSLTIQCQVDSQVTMMFWYRQQPGQSLTLIATANQGSEATYESGFVIDKFPISRPNLTFSTLTVSNMSPEDSSIYLCSVGLTGGSTEAFFGQGTRLTVV.